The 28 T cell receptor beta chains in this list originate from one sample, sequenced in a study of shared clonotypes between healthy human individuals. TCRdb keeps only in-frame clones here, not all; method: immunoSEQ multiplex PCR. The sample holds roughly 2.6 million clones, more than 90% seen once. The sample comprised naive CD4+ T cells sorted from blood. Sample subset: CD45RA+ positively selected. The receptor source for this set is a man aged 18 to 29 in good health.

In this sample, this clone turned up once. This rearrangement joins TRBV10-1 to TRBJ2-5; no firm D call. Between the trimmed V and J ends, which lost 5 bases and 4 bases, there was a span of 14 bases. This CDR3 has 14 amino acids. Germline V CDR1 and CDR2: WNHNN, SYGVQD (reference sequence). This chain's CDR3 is CASSKVQVRETQYF. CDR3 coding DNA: TGCGCCAGCAGTAAGGTCCAGGTTCGAGAGACCCAGTACTTC.

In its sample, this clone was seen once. CDR3 nucleotides: TGTGCCAGCAGCTTAGATTATAGTGGGACAGGAGTCTCCTACGAGCAGTACTTC. Protein product: CASSLDYSGTGVSYEQYF. V and J are TRBV11-2 and TRBJ2-7; TRBD1 matches at 8 bases. V was pared by 0 bases and J by 0 bases, with 10 bases of the junction left unmatched. The germline V gene has CDR1 SGHAT and CDR2 FQNNGV. The CDR3 totals 18 residues. Complete variable domain (other parts from reference TRBV11-2 and TRBJ2-7): EAGVAQSPRYKIIEKRQSVAFWCNPISGHATLYWYQQILGQGPKLLIQFQNNGVVDDSQLPKDRFSAERLKGVDSTLKIQPAKLEDSAVYLCASSLDYSGTGVSYEQYFGPGTRLTVT.

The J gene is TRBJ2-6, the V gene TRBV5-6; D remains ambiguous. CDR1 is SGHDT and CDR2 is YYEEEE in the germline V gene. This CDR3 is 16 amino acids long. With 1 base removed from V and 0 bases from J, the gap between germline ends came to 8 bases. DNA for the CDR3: TGTGCCAGCAGCTTGTACAGACTCTCTGGGGCCAACGTCCTGACTTTC. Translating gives CASSLYRLSGANVLTF. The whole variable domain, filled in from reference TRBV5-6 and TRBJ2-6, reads DAGVTQSPTHLIKTRGQQVTLRCSPKSGHDTVSWYQQALGQGPQFIFQYYEEEERQRGNFPDRFSGHQFPNYSSELNVNALLLGDSALYLCASSLYRLSGANVLTFGAGSRLTVL.

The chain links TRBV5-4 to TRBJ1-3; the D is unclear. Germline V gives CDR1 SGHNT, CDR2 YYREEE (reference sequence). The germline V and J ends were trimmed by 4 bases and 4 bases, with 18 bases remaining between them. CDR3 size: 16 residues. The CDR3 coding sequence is TGTGCCAGCAGCCTCCGGACGGGTGCGCTCGGAAACACCATATATTTT. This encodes CASSLRTGALGNTIYF.

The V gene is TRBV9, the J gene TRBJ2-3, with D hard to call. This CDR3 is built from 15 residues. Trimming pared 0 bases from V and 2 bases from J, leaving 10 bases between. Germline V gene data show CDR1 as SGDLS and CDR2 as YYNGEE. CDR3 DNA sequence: TGTGCCAGCAGCGTAGTTGGGCAGATCACAGATACGCAGTATTTT. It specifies CASSVVGQITDTQYF.

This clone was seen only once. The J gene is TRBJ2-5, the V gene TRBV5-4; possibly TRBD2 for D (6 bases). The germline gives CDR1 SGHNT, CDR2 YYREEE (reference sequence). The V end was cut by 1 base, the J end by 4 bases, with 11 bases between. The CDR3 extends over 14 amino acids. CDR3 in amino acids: CASSLHGRGETQYF. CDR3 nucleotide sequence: TGTGCCAGCAGCTTGCACGGGCGGGGAGAGACCCAGTACTTC.

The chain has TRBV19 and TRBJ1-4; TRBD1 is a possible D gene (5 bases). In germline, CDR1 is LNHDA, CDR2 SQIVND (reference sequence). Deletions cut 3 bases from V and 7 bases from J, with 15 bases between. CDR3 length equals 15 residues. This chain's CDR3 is CASSIGARASEKLFF. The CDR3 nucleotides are TGTGCCAGTAGTATCGGGGCAAGGGCCAGTGAAAAACTGTTTTTT.

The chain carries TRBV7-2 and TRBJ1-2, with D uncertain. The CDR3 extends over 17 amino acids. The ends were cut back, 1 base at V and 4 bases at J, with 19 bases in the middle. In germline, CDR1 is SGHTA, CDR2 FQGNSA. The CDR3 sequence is CASSLDGSGRAGYGYTF. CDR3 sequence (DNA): TGTGCCAGCAGCTTAGATGGATCGGGAAGGGCTGGCTATGGCTACACCTTC. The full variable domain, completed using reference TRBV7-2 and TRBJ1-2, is GAGVSQSPSNKVTEKGKDVELRCDPISGHTALYWYRQSLGQGLEFLIYFQGNSAPDKSGLPSDRFSAERTGGSVSTLTIQRTQQEDSAVYLCASSLDGSGRAGYGYTFGSGTRLTVV.

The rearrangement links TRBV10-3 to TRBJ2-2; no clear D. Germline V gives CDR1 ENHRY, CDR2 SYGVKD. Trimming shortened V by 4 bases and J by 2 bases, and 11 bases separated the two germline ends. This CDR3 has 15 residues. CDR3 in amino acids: CAISASLRNTGELFF. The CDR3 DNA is TGTGCCATCAGTGCAAGTCTACGCAACACCGGGGAGCTGTTTTTT.

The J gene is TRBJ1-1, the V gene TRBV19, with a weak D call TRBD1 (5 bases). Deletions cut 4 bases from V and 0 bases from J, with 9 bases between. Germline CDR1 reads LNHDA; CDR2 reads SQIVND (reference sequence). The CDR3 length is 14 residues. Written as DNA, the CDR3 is TGTGCCAGTAGTAGGGGACGGATGAACACTGAAGCTTTCTTT. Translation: CASSRGRMNTEAFF. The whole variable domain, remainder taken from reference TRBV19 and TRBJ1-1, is DGGITQSPKYLFRKEGQNVTLSCEQNLNHDAMYWYRQDPGQGLRLIYYSQIVNDFQKGDIAEGYSVSREKKESFPLTVTSAQKNPTAFYLCASSRGRMNTEAFFGQGTRLTVV.

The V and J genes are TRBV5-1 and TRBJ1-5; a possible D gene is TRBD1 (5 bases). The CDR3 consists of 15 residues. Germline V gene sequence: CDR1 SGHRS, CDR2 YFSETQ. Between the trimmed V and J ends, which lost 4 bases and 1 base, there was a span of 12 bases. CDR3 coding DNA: TGCGCCAGCAGCCTTCAGGGTGGGAGCAATCAGCCCCAGCATTTT. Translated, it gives CASSLQGGSNQPQHF.

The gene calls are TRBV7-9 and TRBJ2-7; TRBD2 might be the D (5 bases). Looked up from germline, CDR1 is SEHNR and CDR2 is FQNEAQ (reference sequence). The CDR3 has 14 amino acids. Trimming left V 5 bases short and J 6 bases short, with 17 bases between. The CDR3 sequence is CASSPPVREGEQYF. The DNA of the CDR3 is TGTGCCAGCAGCCCCCCGGTGAGAGAGGGCGAGCAGTACTTC.

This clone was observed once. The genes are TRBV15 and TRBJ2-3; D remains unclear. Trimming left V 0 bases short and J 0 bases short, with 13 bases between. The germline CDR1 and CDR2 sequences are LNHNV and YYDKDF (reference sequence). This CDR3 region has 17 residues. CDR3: CATSRDTSQASTDTQYF. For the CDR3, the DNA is TGTGCCACCAGCAGAGATACCTCCCAGGCTAGCACAGATACGCAGTATTTT.

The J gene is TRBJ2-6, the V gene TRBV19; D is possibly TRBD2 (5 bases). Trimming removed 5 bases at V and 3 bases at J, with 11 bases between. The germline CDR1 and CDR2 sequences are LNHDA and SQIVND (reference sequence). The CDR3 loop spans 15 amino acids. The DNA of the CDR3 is TGTGCCAGTAGTTTAAGCGGCGGTGGGGCCAACGTCCTGACTTTC. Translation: CASSLSGGGANVLTF.

The CDR3 DNA is TGTGCCAGCAGGGAAAGACTAGCGGGGGCGCAAGAGACCCAGTACTTC. This gives the protein CASRERLAGAQETQYF. The chain is built from TRBV6-1 and TRBJ2-5; the match to TRBD2 covers 12 bases. With V trimmed by 6 bases and J by 2 bases, 7 bases remained unmatched. The CDR3 length is 16 residues. The V gene's germline CDR1 is MNHNS and CDR2 SASEGT.

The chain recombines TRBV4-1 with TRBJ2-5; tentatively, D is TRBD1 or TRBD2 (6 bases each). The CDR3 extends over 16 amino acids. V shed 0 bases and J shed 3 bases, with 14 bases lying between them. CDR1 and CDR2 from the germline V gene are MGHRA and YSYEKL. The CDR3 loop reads CASSQDRAGEEETQYF. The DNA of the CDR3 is TGCGCCAGCAGCCAAGATCGGGCAGGGGAGGAAGAGACCCAGTACTTC.

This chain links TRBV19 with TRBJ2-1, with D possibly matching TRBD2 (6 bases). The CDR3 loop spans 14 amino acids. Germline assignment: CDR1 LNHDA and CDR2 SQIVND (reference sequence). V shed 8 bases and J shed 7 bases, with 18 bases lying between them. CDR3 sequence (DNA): TGTGCCAGTGGGAGGAGGGTCGTCGGGAATGAGCAGTTCTTC. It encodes CASGRRVVGNEQFF.

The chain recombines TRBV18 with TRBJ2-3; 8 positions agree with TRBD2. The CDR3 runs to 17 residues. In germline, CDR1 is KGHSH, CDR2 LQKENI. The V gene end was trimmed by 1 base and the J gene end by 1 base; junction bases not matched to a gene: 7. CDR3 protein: CASSPLPRAGGTDTQYF. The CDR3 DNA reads TGTGCCAGCTCACCACTCCCCAGAGCGGGGGGCACAGATACGCAGTATTTT.

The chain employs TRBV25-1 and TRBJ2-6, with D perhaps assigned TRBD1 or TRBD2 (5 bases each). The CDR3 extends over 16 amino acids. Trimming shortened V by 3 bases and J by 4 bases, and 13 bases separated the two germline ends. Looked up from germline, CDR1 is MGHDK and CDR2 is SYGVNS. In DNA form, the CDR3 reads TGTGCCAGCAGTGACCGAGGGGTATCCGGGGCCAACGTCCTGACTTTC. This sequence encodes CASSDRGVSGANVLTF.

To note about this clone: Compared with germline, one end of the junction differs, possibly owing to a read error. CDR3: CASSVGDSIDTQYF. The DNA of the CDR3 is TGTGCCAGCAGCGTAGGAGATAGCATAGATACGCAGTATTTT. The rearrangement links TRBV9 to TRBJ2-3; D gene unclear. Germline-derived CDR1 and CDR2 are SGDLS and YYNGEE. The CDR3 consists of 14 residues.

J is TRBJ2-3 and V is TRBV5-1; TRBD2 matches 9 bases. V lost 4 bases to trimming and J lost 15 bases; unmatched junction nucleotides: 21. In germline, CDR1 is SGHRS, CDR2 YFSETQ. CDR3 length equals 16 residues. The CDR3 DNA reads TGCGCCAGCAGCCCCCAGGGAATGGCGGGAGGGGAAAACGTATATTTT. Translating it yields CASSPQGMAGGENVYF.

For the CDR3, the DNA is TGCGCCAGCAGCCAAGTTGACAGGGGTCTTGGAAAACTGTTTTTT. Residues: CASSQVDRGLGKLFF. The chain uses TRBV4-1 and TRBJ1-4; the match to TRBD1 covers 8 bases. From germline, CDR1 is MGHRA and CDR2 YSYEKL. The CDR3 extends over 15 amino acids. With 1 base clipped from V and 10 bases from J, the junction kept 8 bases outside the gene matches.

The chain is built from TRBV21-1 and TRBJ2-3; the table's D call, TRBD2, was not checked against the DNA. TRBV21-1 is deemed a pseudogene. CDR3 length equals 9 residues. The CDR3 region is CAPRDTQYF. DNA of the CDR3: TGTGCCCCCCGGGATACGCAGTATTTT.

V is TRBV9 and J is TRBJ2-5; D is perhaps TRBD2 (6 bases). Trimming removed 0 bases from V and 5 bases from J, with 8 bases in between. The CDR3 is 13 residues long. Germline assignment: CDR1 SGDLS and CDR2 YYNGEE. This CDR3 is CASSVAGLETQYF. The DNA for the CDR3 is TGTGCCAGCAGCGTAGCGGGACTGGAGACCCAGTACTTC.

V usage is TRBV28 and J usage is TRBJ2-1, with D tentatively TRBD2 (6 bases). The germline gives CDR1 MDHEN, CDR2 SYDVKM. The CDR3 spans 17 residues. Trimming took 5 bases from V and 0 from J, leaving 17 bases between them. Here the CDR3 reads CASSMAWGVSSYNEQFF. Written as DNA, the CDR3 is TGTGCCAGCAGTATGGCGTGGGGGGTTAGCTCCTACAATGAGCAGTTCTTC.

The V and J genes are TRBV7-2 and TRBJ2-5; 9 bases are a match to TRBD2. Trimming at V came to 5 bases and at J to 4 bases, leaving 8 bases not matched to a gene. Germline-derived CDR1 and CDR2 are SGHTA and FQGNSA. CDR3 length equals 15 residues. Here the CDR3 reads CASSVHSGSRETQYF. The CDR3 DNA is TGTGCCAGCAGCGTACATAGCGGGAGCAGAGAGACCCAGTACTTC.

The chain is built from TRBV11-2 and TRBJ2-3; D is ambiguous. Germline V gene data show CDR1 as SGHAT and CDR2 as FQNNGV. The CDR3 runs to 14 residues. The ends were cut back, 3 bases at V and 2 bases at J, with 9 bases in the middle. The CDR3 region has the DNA TGTGCCAGCAGCTTCCCCCGGAACACAGATACGCAGTATTTT. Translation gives CASSFPRNTDTQYF.

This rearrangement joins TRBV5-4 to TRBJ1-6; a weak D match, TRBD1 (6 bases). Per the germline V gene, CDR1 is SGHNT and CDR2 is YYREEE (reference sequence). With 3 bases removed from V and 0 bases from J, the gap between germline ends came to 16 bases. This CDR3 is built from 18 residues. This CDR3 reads CASSSQGLLSSYNSPLHF. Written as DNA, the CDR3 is TGTGCCAGCAGCTCGCAGGGGTTACTAAGCTCCTATAATTCACCCCTCCACTTT.